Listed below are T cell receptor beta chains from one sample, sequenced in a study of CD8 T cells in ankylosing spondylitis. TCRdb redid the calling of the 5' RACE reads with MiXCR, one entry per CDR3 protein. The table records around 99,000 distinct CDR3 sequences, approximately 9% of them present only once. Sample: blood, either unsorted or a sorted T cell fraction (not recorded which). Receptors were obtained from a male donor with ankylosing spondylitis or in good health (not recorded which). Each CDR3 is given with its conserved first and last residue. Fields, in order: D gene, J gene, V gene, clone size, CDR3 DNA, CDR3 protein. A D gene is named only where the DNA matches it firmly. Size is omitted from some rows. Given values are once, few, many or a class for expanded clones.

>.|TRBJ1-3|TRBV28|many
TGTGCCAGCATTTTAGGGGGGACGGTTCGTGACACCATATATTTT
CASILGGTVRDTIYF
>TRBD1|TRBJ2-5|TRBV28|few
TGTGCCAGCAGTCCCCATGGGACAGGGGGGAAGACCCAGTACTTC
CASSPHGTGGKTQYF
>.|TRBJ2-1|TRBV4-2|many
TGTGCCAGCAGCCAAGAGGAGGCAGGGGCTTACAATGAGCAGTTCTTC
CASSQEEAGAYNEQFF
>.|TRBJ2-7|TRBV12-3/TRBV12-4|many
TGTGCCAGCAGCTCAAGGCCCAGCGAGCAGTACTTC
CASSSRPSEQYF
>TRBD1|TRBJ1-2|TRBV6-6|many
TGTGCCAGCAGCCCTGACAGGGCCTACACCTTC
CASSPDRAYTF
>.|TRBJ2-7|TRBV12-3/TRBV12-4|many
TGTGCCAGCAGTAAAAGTGGCAGGGGTTACGAGCAGTACTTC
CASSKSGRGYEQYF
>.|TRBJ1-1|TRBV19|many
TGTGCCAGTAGTTCCACTGGAAACACTGAAGCTTTCTTT
CASSSTGNTEAFF
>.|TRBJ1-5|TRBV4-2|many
TGTGCCAGCAGCCAAGATCTGAAACAGCCCCAGCATTTT
CASSQDLKQPQHF
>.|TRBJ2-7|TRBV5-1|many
TGCGCCAGCAGCTTGGCGCTCAGGGCCCACGAGCAGTACTTC
CASSLALRAHEQYF
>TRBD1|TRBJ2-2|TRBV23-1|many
TGCGCCAGCAGTCAATCTTATACCAGGGGGATAAGGTCGACCGGGGAGCTGTTTTTT
CASSQSYTRGIRSTGELFF
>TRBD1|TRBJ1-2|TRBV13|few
TGTGCCAGCAGACTCGGACAGGGGGCGGGCTATGGCTACACCTTC
CASRLGQGAGYGYTF
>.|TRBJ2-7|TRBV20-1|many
TGCAGTACCCGGACCGGGATTTCCTACGAGCAGTACTTC
CSTRTGISYEQYF
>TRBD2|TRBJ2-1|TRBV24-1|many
TGTGCCACCAGCGGGACTAGCGGGTACAATGAGCAGTTCTTC
CATSGTSGYNEQFF
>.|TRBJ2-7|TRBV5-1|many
TGCGCCAGCAGCTTGGGCGCGGGGGCGGACTACGAGCAGTACTTC
CASSLGAGADYEQYF
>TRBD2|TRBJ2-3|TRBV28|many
TGTGCCAGCAGTTCGGGGGGTACCACAGATACGCAGTATTTT
CASSSGGTTDTQYF
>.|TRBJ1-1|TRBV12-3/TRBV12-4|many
TGTGCCAGCAGTTTAATCCACAATGAAGCTTTCTTT
CASSLIHNEAFF
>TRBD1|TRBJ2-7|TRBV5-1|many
TGCGCCAGCAGCCGCTCCGGGACAGGGGCAAATTACGAGCAGTACTTC
CASSRSGTGANYEQYF
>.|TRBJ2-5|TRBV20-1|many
TGCAGTGCTAAAGTTAGCGAGGGGCGAGAGACCCAGTACTTC
CSAKVSEGRETQYF
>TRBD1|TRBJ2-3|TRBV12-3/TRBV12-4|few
TGTGCCAGCAGCAAGGACAGGGTGATGACAGATACGCAGTATTTT
CASSKDRVMTDTQYF
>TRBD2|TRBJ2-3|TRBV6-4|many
TGTGCCAGCAGTGACCATCCCAGCGGGGGGAGCACAGATACGCAGTATTTT
CASSDHPSGGSTDTQYF
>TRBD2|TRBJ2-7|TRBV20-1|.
TGCAGTGCTAGAGATGGGGGGGGGGTCTCCTACGAGCAGTACTTC
CSARDGGGVSYEQYF
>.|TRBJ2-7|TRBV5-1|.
TGCGCCAGCAGCTGGACGGGGGAAGTTAGGGACGAGCAGTACTTC
CASSWTGEVRDEQYF
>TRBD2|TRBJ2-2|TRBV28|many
TGTGCCAGCACCGTACCGGGACTAGCGGGCACCGGGGAGCTGTTTTTT
CASTVPGLAGTGELFF